This T cell receptor beta chain was retrieved from a study of T cell responses to AZD1222 COVID-19 vaccine. The method was immunoSEQ multiplex PCR; TCRdb's version includes in-frame clones alone and lacks a portion of them. The table lists some 150,000 clones, about 93% of them singletons. Whole-study results and caveats: Spike-specific TCR breadth rose after two AZD1222 doses, and depth rose as well. With dominance at 160-218 and 743-854, vaccine-associated CD4 TCRs spanned spike.

Concerning this clone itself: What it binds is unknown.

Germline CDR1 and CDR2: MNHEY and SVGAGI. V gave up 0 bases and J gave up 5 bases, with 1 base separating them. The CDR3 contains 11 residues. Material: peripheral blood, obtained on day 0 of AZD1222 vaccination. This TCR derives from an adult in good health. The genes are TRBV6-5 and TRBJ1-1; D remains unclear. The CDR3 sequence: CASSYSTEAFF. The CDR3 DNA reads TGTGCCAGCAGTTACTCTACTGAAGCTTTCTTT.